This is a list of T cell receptor beta chains from one sample in a study of blood T cell repertoires in COVID-19. TCRdb's table, derived via immunoSEQ multiplex PCR, lists solely in-frame clones and lacks some. Of approximately 81,000 clones listed, around 89% are singletons. The sample consisted of PBMCs or T cells enriched from blood (not recorded which). These receptors were collected from a woman aged 45-65 years with acute COVID-19. Both conserved end residues are part of each CDR3. A D gene is named only where the DNA matches it firmly. Size tells how often a clone was seen (once, few, many) or the class of an expanded clone, and some rows leave it out.

v_call,j_call,clone_size,d_call,cdr3_aa,cdr3_nt
TRBV6-4,TRBJ2-1,once,-,CASSASHGSYNEQFF,TGTGCCAGCAGTGCGTCCCACGGCTCCTACAATGAGCAGTTCTTC
TRBV11-2,TRBJ2-3,-,TRBD1,CASSFDRGRDTQYF,TGTGCCAGCAGCTTTGACAGGGGCAGGGATACGCAGTATTTT
TRBV11-3,TRBJ1-1,few,TRBD1,CASSFTGGGDTEAFF,TGTGCCAGCAGTTTTACAGGGGGCGGGGACACTGAAGCTTTCTTT
TRBV6-2/TRBV6-3,TRBJ1-5,-,TRBD1,CASSWDRTYNQPQHF,TGTGCCAGCAGTTGGGACAGAACATACAATCAGCCCCAGCATTTT
TRBV19,TRBJ2-7,-,-,CASKGRGQSYEQYF,TGTGCCAGTAAAGGACGTGGACAGTCCTACGAGCAGTACTTC
TRBV6-6,TRBJ1-1,-,-,CASRPTGNTEAFF,TGTGCCAGCAGACCGACAGGTAACACTGAAGCTTTCTTT
TRBV3-1/TRBV3-2,TRBJ2-1,-,-,CASSLRERSSNEQFF,TGTGCCAGCAGCCTCCGGGAGCGGAGTAGCAATGAGCAGTTCTTC
TRBV15,TRBJ1-5,-,-,CATSTREGGQPQHF,TGTGCCACCAGCACTCGTGAGGGTGGGCAGCCCCAGCATTTT
TRBV5-1,TRBJ2-5,-,-,CASSLVGGETQYF,TGCGCCAGCAGCCTAGTTGGAGGGGAGACCCAGTACTTC
TRBV27,TRBJ1-5,-,-,CASSFNRNQPQHF,TGTGCCAGCAGTTTTAACAGGAATCAGCCCCAGCATTTT
TRBV30,TRBJ1-5,-,-,CAWSVADNQPQHF,TGTGCCTGGAGTGTTGCAGACAATCAGCCCCAGCATTTT
TRBV4-1,TRBJ1-2,-,TRBD1,CASSHITEAGTGSGYTF,TGCGCCAGCAGCCACATCACCGAAGCCGGGACAGGGAGTGGCTACACCTTC
TRBV7-6,TRBJ1-5,few,TRBD1,CASSLGQGKSGNQPQHF,TGTGCCAGCAGCTTGGGACAGGGAAAATCGGGCAATCAGCCCCAGCATTTT
TRBV6-5,TRBJ2-6,-,-,CASSYSPGVGANVLTF,TGTGCCAGCAGTTACTCCCCGGGGGTTGGGGCCAACGTCCTGACTTTC
TRBV7-6,TRBJ1-1,-,-,CASSLQIRGSGLTEAFF,TGTGCCAGCAGCTTACAGATCCGGGGGTCAGGGTTGACTGAAGCTTTCTTT
TRBV6-4,TRBJ2-7,few,-,CASSADSSGSYEQYF,TGTGCCAGCAGCGCGGACAGTTCGGGTTCCTACGAGCAGTACTTC
TRBV7-2,TRBJ2-3,once,TRBD2,CASSPTSYTDTQYF,TGTGCCAGCAGCCCGACTAGCTACACAGATACGCAGTATTTT
TRBV29-1,TRBJ2-5,once,-,CSVDLLQETQYF,TGCAGCGTTGATCTTTTACAAGAGACCCAGTACTTC
TRBV12-3/TRBV12-4,TRBJ1-5,-,-,CASSLDPGPQHF,TGTGCCAGCAGTTTAGATCCCGGGCCCCAGCATTTT
TRBV24-1,TRBJ2-1,-,-,CATSQGSYNEQFF,TGTGCCACCAGTCAGGGGTCCTACAATGAGCAGTTCTTC
TRBV9,TRBJ1-2,-,-,CASSVASGSNYGYTF,TGTGCCAGCAGCGTAGCTTCGGGGTCCAACTATGGCTACACCTTC
TRBV2,TRBJ1-3,-,-,CASSPFTGISGNTIYF,TGTGCCAGCAGCCCCTTTACAGGGATCTCTGGAAACACCATATATTTT
TRBV4-2,TRBJ2-7,-,TRBD1,CASGGTGGSYEQYF,TGTGCCAGCGGGGGGACAGGGGGCTCCTACGAGCAGTACTTC
TRBV7-2,TRBJ1-1,-,TRBD1,CASSLVGINRGKTEAFF,TGTGCCAGCAGCTTAGTAGGTATCAACAGGGGGAAAACTGAAGCTTTCTTT
TRBV19,TRBJ2-5,-,-,CASSIDHRVRETQYF,TGTGCCAGTAGTATAGACCACAGGGTTCGAGAGACCCAGTACTTC
TRBV10-1,TRBJ2-7,-,TRBD1,CASSESGTGGIYEQYF,TGCGCCAGCAGTGAGTCAGGGACAGGGGGAATCTACGAGCAGTACTTC
TRBV6-1,TRBJ2-7,-,TRBD2,CASSEGLAGVAYEQYF,TGTGCCAGCAGTGAAGGACTAGCGGGAGTCGCCTACGAGCAGTACTTC
TRBV2,TRBJ1-1,-,-,CASSVDRMNTEAFF,TGTGCCAGCAGCGTTGACAGGATGAACACTGAAGCTTTCTTT
TRBV2,TRBJ2-1,-,TRBD2,CASSDGTSYNNEQFF,TGTGCCAGCAGTGACGGGACTAGTTATAACAATGAGCAGTTCTTC
TRBV7-9,TRBJ2-3,-,-,CASSSQRYTGSDTQYF,TGTGCCAGCAGCTCCCAGAGGTATACAGGTTCCGATACGCAGTATTTT
TRBV19,TRBJ1-5,-,-,CASKTDGGGQPQHF,TGTGCCAGTAAAACGGACGGCGGGGGTCAGCCCCAGCATTTT
TRBV10-2,TRBJ2-1,-,TRBD1,CASEGQEPYNEQFF,TGCGCCAGCGAGGGACAGGAACCCTACAATGAGCAGTTCTTC
TRBV5-6,TRBJ2-6,-,-,CASSLDTHTGANVLTF,TGTGCCAGCAGCTTGGACACCCATACTGGGGCCAACGTCCTGACTTTC
TRBV5-1,TRBJ1-1,-,-,CASSWELGQLNTEAFF,TGCGCCAGCAGCTGGGAATTAGGACAGCTGAACACTGAAGCTTTCTTT
TRBV2,TRBJ2-1,-,TRBD1,CASSDRQGNSVLFF,TGTGCCAGCAGTGACCGACAGGGGAACTCCGTCCTGTTCTTC
TRBV11-3,TRBJ2-3,-,TRBD1,CASSVGQGTDTQYF,TGTGCCAGCAGCGTGGGACAGGGAACAGATACGCAGTATTTT
TRBV7-2,TRBJ1-2,-,-,CASSLPAGTQNYGYTF,TGTGCCAGCAGCTTACCGGCCGGGACACAGAACTATGGCTACACCTTC
TRBV19,TRBJ1-2,-,TRBD1,CASRRQGGFYGYTF,TGTGCCAGTAGGCGACAGGGAGGATTCTATGGCTACACCTTC
TRBV19,TRBJ2-7,-,TRBD1,CASSMGTVYEQYF,TGTGCCAGTAGTATGGGGACAGTTTACGAGCAGTACTTC
TRBV9,TRBJ1-1,-,-,CASSTTPGTPSREAFF,TGTGCCAGCAGCACCACTCCCGGGACACCCTCCCGAGAAGCTTTCTTT
TRBV7-9,TRBJ1-6,once,-,CASSSDSPLHF,TGTGCCAGCAGCTCCGATTCACCCCTCCACTTT
TRBV24-1,TRBJ1-1,-,-,CATSEDHRVKTEAFF,TGTGCCACCAGTGAGGATCACAGGGTGAAAACTGAAGCTTTCTTT
TRBV7-9,TRBJ2-5,-,TRBD2,CASSLVGTSGKETQYF,TGTGCCAGCAGCTTAGTGGGGACTAGCGGGAAGGAGACCCAGTACTTC
TRBV13,TRBJ2-7,-,TRBD1,CASSPGTGGEQYF,TGTGCCAGCAGTCCCGGGACAGGGGGCGAGCAGTACTTC
TRBV5-6,TRBJ2-7,-,TRBD2,CASSLLLGTSGRAYEQYF,TGTGCCAGCAGCCTTTTACTCGGGACTAGCGGGAGAGCTTACGAGCAGTACTTC
TRBV3-1/TRBV3-2,TRBJ1-1,-,-,CASSQGMNTEAFF,TGTGCCAGCTCGCAGGGCATGAACACTGAAGCTTTCTTT
TRBV7-9,TRBJ2-2,-,-,CASRESGMGGELFF,TGTGCCAGCAGGGAAAGCGGTATGGGTGGGGAGCTGTTTTTT